This TCR beta chain was recorded in a study of blood T cell repertoires in COVID-19. Trimming removed 8 bases from V and 7 bases from J; junction bases left unmatched: 9. Germline values: CDR1 SNHLY, CDR2 FYNNEI. The CDR3 is 15 amino acids. The protocol was immunoSEQ multiplex PCR, while the TCRdb copy is restricted to in-frame clones and leaves out a portion. The sample lists approximately 68,000 clones, 70% to 90% occurring once. The V call is TRBV2, the J call TRBJ2-2; 11 bases fit TRBD1. This receptor was obtained from a man aged 45-60 years with active COVID-19. The sample was peripheral blood. The CDR3 here is CASRARTGGIGELFF. Here the CDR3 DNA reads TGTGCCAGCCGAGCACGGACAGGGGGCATCGGGGAGCTGTTTTTT.